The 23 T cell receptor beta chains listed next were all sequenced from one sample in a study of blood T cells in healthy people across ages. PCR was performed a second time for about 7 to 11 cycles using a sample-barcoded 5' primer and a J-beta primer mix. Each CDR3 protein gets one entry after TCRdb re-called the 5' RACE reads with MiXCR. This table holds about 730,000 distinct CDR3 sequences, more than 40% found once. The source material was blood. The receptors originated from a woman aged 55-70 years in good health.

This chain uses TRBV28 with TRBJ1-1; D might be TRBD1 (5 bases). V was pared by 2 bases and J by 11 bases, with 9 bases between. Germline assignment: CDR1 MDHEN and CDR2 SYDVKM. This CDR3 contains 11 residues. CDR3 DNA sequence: TGTGCCAGCAGTTTAATTGGGGCGGCTTTCTTT. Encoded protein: CASSLIGAAFF.

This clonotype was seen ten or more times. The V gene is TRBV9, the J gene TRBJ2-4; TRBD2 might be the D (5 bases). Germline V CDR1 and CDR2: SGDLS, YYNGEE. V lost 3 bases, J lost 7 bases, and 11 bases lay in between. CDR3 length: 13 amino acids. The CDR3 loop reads CASSAISGNIQYF. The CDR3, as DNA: TGTGCCAGCAGCGCCATCTCGGGGAACATTCAGTACTTC.

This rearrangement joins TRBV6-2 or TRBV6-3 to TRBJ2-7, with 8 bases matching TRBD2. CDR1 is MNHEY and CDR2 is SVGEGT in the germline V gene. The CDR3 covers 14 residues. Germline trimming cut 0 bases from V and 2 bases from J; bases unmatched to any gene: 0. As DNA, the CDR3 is TGTGCCAGCAGTTACTCGACTAGCGCCTACGAGCAGTACTTC. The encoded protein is CASSYSTSAYEQYF.

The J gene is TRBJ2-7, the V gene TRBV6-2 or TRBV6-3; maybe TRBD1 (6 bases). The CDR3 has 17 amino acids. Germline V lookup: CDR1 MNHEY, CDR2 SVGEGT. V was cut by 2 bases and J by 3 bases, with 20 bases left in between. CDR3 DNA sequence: TGTGCCAGCAGTTACCCGACCGGGAACAGGGCGAGCTACGAGCAGTACTTC. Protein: CASSYPTGNRASYEQYF.

The CDR3 spells CASSEGQGPDTQYF. As DNA, the CDR3 is TGTGCCAGCAGCGAGGGACAGGGGCCAGATACGCAGTATTTT. The rearrangement links TRBV2 to TRBJ2-3; 10 nucleotides match TRBD1. The CDR3 contains 14 residues. With 6 bases clipped from V and 4 bases from J, the junction kept 4 bases outside the gene matches. The germline V gene encodes CDR1 SNHLY and CDR2 FYNNEI.

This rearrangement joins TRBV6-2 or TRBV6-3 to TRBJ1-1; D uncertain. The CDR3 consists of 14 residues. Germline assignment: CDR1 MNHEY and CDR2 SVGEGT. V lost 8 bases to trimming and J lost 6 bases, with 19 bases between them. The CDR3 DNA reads TGTGCCAGCGCCGCTCCGAAGGAAAAAGCTGAAGCTTTCTTT. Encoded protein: CASAAPKEKAEAFF.

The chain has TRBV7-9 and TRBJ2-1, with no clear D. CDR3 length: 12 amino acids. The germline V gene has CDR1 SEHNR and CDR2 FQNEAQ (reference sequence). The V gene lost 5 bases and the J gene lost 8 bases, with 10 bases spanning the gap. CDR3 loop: CASSPTVDEQFF. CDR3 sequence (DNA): TGTGCCAGCAGCCCGACTGTGGATGAGCAGTTCTTC. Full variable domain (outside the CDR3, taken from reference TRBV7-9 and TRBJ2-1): DTGVSQNPRHKITKRGQNVTFRCDPISEHNRLYWYRQTLGQGPEFLTYFQNEAQLEKSRLLSDRFSAERPKGSFSTLEIQRTEQGDSAMYLCASSPTVDEQFFGPGTRLTVL.

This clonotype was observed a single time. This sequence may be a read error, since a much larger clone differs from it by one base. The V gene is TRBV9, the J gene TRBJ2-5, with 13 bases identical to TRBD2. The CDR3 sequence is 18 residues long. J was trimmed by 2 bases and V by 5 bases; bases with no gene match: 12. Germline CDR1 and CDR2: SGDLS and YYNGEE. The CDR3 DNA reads TGTGCCAGCAGTCACGGAACTAGCGGGGGGGCGAGTCAAGAGACCCAGTACTTC. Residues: CASSHGTSGGASQETQYF.

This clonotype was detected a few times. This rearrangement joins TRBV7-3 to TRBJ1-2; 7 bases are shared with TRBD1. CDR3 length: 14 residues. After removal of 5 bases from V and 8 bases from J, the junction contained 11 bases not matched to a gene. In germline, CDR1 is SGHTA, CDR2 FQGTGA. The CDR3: CASSLDHRGSGYTF. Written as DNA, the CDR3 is TGTGCCAGCAGCCTTGACCACAGGGGCAGCGGCTACACCTTC.

CDR3 in DNA: TGTGCCAGCAGTGACTCCGGGACAGAAGCTTTCTTT. Amino acids: CASSDSGTEAFF. This rearrangement joins TRBV12-3 or TRBV12-4 to TRBJ1-1; a possible D gene is TRBD1 (6 bases). The CDR3 extends over 12 amino acids. V gave up 5 bases and J gave up 8 bases, with 12 bases separating them.

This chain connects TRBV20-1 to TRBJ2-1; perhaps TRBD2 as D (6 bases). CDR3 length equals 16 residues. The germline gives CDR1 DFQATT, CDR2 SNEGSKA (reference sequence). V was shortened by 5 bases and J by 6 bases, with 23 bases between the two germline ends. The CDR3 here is CSASPRRDYVGNEQFF. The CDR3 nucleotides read TGCAGTGCTTCCCCCCGGCGGGATTACGTTGGCAATGAGCAGTTCTTC.

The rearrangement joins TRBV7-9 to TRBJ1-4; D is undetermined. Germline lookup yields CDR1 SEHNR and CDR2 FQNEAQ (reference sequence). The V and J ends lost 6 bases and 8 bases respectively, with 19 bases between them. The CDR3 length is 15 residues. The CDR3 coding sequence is TGTGCCAGCAGTCCGATTTCAAGTGCGACAGAAAAACTGTTTTTT. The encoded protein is CASSPISSATEKLFF. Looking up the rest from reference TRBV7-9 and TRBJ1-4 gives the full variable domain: DTGVSQNPRHKITKRGQNVTFRCDPISEHNRLYWYRQTLGQGPEFLTYFQNEAQLEKSRLLSDRFSAERPKGSFSTLEIQRTEQGDSAMYLCASSPISSATEKLFFGSGTQLSVL.

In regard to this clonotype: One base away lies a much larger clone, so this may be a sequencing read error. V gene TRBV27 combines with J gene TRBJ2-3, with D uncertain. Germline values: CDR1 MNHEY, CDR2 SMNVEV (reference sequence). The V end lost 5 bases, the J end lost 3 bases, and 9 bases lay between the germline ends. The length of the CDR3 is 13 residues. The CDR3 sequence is CASSVLNTDTQYF. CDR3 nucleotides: TGTGCCAGCAGTGTATTGAATACAGATACGCAGTATTTT.

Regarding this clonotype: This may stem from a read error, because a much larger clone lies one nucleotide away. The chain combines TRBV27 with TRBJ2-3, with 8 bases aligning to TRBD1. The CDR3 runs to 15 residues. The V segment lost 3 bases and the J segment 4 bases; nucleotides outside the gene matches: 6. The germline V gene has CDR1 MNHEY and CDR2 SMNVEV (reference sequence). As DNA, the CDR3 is TGTGCCAGCAGTTTCAACCCAGGGGGCGCAGATACGCAGTATTTT. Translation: CASSFNPGGADTQYF.

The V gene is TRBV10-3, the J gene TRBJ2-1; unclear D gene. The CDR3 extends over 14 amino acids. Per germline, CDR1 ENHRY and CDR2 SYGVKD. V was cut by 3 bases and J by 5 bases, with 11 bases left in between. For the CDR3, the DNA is TGTGCCATCAGTGATTGGGTCAGGAACAATGAGCAGTTCTTC. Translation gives CAISDWVRNNEQFF.

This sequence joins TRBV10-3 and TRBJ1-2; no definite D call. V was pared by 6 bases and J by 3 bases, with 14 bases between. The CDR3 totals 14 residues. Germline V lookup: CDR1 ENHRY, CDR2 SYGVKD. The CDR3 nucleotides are TGTGCCATCAGCCGGGAAGACTTGTACTATGGCTACACCTTC. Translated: CAISREDLYYGYTF.

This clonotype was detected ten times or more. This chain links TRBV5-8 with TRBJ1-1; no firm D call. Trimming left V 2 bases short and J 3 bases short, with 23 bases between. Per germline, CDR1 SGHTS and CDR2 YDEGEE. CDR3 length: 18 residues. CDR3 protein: CASSLITGGSPKDTEAFF. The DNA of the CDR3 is TGTGCCAGCAGCTTAATTACCGGAGGAAGCCCCAAGGACACTGAAGCTTTCTTT.

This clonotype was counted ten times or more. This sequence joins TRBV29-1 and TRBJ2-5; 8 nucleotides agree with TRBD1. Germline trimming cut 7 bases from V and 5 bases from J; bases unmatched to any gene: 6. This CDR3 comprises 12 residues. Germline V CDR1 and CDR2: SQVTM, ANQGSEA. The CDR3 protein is CSAGQGFETQYF. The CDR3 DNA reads TGCAGCGCCGGACAGGGCTTCGAGACCCAGTACTTC.

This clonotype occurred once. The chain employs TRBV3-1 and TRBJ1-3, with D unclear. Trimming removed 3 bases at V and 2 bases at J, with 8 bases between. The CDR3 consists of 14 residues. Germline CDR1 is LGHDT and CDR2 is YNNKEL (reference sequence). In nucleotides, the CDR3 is TGTGCCAGCAGCCACGGCACCCCTGGAAACACCATATATTTT. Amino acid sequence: CASSHGTPGNTIYF.

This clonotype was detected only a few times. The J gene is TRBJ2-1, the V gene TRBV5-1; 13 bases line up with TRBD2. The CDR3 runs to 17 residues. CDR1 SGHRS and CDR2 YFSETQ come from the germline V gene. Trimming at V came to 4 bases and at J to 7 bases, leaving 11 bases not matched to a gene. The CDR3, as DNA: TGCGCCAGCAGCCCGGATCGGGGACTAGCGGGGAGGAATGAGCAGTTCTTC. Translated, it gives CASSPDRGLAGRNEQFF. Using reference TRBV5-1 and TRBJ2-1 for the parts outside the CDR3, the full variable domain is KAGVTQTPRYLIKTRGQQVTLSCSPISGHRSVSWYQQTPGQGLQFLFEYFSETQRNKGNFPGRFSGRQFSNSRSEMNVSTLELGDSALYLCASSPDRGLAGRNEQFFGPGTRLTVL.

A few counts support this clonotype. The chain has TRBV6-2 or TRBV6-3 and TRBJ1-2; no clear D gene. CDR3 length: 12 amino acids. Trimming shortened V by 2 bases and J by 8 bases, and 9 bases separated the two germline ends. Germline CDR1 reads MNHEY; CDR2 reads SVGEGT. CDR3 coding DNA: TGTGCCAGCAGTTACATTGCGGAGGGCTACACCTTC. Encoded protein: CASSYIAEGYTF.

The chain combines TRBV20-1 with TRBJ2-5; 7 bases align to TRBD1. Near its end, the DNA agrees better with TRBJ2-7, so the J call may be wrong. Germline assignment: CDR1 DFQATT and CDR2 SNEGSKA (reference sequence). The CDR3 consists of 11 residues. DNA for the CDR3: TGCAGAGCACTACAGGGGAACGAGCAGTACTTC. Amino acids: CRALQGNEQYF.

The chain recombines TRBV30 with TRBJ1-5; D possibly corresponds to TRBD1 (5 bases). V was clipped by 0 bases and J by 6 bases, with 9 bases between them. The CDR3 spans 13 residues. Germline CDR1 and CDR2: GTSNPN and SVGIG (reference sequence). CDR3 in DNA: TGTGCCTGGAGTGTATCAGGGATTCAGCCCCAGCATTTT. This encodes CAWSVSGIQPQHF.